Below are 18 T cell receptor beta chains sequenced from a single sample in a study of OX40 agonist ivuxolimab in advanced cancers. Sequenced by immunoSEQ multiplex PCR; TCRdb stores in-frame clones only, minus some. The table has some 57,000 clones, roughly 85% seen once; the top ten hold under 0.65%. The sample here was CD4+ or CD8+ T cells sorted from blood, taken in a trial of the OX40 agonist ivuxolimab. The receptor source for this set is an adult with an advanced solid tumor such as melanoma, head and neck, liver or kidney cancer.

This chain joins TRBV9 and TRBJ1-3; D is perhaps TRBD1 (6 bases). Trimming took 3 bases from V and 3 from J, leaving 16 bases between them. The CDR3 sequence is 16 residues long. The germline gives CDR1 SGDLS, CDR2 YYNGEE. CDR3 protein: CASSAAYRAVGNTIYF. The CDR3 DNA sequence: TGTGCCAGCAGCGCTGCATACAGGGCCGTTGGAAACACCATATATTTT.

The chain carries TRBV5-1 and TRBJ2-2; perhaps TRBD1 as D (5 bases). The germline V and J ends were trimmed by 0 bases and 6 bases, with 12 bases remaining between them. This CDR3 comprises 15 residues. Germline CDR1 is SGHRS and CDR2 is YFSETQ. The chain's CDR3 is CASSLAGRVAGELFF. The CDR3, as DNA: TGCGCCAGCAGCTTGGCAGGCAGGGTGGCCGGGGAGCTGTTTTTT.

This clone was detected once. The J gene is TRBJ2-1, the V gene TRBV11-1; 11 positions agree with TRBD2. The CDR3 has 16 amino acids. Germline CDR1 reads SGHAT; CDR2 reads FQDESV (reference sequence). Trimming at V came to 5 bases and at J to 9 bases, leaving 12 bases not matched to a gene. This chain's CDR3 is CASSRGLADRRGEQFF. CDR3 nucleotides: TGTGCCAGCAGCCGGGGACTAGCGGACCGTCGTGGTGAGCAGTTCTTC.

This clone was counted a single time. As DNA, the CDR3 is TGTGCCAGCAGCTTGCCAGGGATGAACACTGAAGCTTTCTTT. Amino acid sequence: CASSLPGMNTEAFF. The V and J genes are TRBV5-6 and TRBJ1-1; TRBD1 is a possible D gene (5 bases). The CDR3 totals 14 residues. Germline assignment: CDR1 SGHDT and CDR2 YYEEEE. The V and J ends lost 1 base and 0 bases respectively, with 7 bases between them.

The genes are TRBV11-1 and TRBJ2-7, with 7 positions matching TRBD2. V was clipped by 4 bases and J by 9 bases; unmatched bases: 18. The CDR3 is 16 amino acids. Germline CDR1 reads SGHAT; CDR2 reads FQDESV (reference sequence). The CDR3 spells CASSSERGRRSAVQYF. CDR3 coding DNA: TGTGCCAGCAGCTCCGAGCGGGGACGGCGGTCTGCGGTGCAGTACTTC.

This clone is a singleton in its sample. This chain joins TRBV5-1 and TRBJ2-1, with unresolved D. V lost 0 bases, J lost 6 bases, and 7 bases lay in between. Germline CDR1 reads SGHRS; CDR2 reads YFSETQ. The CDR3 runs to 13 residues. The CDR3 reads CASSLDTINEQFF. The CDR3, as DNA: TGCGCCAGCAGCTTGGACACCATCAATGAGCAGTTCTTC.

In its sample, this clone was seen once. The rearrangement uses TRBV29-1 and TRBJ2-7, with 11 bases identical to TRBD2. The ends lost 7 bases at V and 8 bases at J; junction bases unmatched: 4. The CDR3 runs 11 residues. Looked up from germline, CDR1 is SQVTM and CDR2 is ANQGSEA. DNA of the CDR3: TGCAGCGCCACTAGCGGGGGCAAGCAGTACTTC. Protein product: CSATSGGKQYF.

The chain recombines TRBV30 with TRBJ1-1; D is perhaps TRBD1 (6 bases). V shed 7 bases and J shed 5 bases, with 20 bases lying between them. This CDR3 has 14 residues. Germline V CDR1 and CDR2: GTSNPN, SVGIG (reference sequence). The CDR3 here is CAFGQSFQSTEAFF. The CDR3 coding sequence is TGTGCCTTCGGACAGTCTTTTCAGAGTACTGAAGCTTTCTTT.

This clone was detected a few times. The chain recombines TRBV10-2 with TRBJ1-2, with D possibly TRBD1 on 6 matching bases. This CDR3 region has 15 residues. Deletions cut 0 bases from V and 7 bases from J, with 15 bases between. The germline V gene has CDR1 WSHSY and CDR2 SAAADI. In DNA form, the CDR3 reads TGCGCCAGCAGTGAGTCGAGCAGGGGATCGGGTGGCTACACCTTC. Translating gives CASSESSRGSGGYTF.

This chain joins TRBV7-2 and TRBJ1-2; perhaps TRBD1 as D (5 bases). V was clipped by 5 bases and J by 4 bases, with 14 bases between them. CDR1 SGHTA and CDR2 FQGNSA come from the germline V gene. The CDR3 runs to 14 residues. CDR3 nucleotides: TGTGCCAGCAGCGTCTCGGGGGGTGGCTATGGCTACACCTTC. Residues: CASSVSGGGYGYTF.

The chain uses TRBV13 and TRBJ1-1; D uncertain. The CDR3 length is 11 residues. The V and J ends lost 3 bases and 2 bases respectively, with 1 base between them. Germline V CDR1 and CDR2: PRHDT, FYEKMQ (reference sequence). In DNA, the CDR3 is TGTGCCAGCAGCTTTAACACTGAAGCTTTCTTT. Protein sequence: CASSFNTEAFF.

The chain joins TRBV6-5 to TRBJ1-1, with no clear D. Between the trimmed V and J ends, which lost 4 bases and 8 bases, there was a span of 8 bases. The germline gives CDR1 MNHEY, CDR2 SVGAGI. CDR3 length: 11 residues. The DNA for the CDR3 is TGTGCCAGCAGTTCCCTTGGCGAAGCTTTCTTT. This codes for CASSSLGEAFF.

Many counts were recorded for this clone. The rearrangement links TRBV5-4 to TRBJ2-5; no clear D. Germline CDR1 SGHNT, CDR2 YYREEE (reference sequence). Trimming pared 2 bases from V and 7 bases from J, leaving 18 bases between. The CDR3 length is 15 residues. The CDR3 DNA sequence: TGTGCCAGCAGCTTACAGTGGCCTAGATCAGCGACCCAGTACTTC. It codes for CASSLQWPRSATQYF.

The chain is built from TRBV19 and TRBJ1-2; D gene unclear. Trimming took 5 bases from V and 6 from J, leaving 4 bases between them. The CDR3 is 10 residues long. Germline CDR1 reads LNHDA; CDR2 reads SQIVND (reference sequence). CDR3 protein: CASSGDGYTF. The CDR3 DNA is TGTGCCAGTAGTGGAGATGGCTACACCTTC.

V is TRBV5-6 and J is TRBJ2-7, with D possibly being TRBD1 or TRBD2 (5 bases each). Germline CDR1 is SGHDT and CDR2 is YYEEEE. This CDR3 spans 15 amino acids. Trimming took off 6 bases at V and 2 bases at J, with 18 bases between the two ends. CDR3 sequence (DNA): TGTGCCAGCACCATAAGTGGGGGTATGGCCTACGAGCAGTACTTC. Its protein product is CASTISGGMAYEQYF.

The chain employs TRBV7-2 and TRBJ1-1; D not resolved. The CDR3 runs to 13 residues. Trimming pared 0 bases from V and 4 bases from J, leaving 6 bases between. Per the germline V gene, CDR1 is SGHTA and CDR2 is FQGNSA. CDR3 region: CASSLAQSTEAFF. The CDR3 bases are TGTGCCAGCAGCTTAGCACAGAGCACTGAAGCTTTCTTT.

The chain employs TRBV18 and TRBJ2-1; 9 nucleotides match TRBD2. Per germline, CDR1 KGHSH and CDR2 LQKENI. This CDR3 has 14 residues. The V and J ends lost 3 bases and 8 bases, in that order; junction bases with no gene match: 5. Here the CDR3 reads CASSPSGRRDEQFF. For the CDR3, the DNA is TGTGCCAGCTCACCCAGCGGGAGGAGGGATGAGCAGTTCTTC.

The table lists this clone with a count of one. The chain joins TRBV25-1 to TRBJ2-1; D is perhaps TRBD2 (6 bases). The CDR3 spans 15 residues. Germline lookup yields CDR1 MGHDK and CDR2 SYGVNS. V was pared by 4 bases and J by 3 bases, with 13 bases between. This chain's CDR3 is CASSASGASYNEQFF. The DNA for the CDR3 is TGTGCCAGCAGTGCGTCGGGAGCGAGCTACAATGAGCAGTTCTTC.